Presented here are 11 T cell receptor beta chains from one specimen sequenced in a study of tumor and adjacent non-tumor tissue in lung cancer (dated by TCRdb to 2016 to 2019). Library preparation employed multiplex PCR. For sequencing, an Illumina HiSeq 2500 was employed. TCRbeta libraries were built by three rounds of nested PCR using primers (Table S4), following protocols modified from ARM-PCR. TCRdb trimmed public reads at Q25 via fastp, called clones via MiXCR and kept in-frame beta chains. Duplicate CDR3 protein sequences are folded into a single record with the most common DNA and genes. In this sample the table shows 60,000 to 100,000 distinct CDR3 sequences, over 65% of which occur a single time. Of the sample, about two fifths is held by the ten largest clones. RNA was isolated from bulk unsorted tissue, and RNA quality was assessed with a NanoDrop ND-1000 and an Agilent 2100. Distant non-tumor tissue taken more than 3 cm from the tumor edge was used as the normal lung sample.

Specimen: distant non-tumor lung tissue. All receptors derive from a man between 65 and 79 years old with non-small cell lung cancer.

As regards this clonotype: A junction end diverges from the germline sequence, so it may reflect a read error. The chain carries TRBV20-1 and TRBJ1-5; tentative D call: TRBD1 (5 bases). CDR1 DFQATT and CDR2 SNEGSKA come from the germline V gene (reference sequence). This CDR3 comprises 13 residues. Here the CDR3 reads CSAPAGGNQPHHF. The CDR3 DNA reads as TGCAGTGCACCGGCGGGGGGGAATCAGCCCCATCATTTT.

Worth noting for this clonotype: It may be a read error: a sequence one base away is much more abundant. V and J are TRBV20-1 and TRBJ2-1, with a weak D call TRBD2 (5 bases). Germline V lookup: CDR1 DFQATT, CDR2 SNEGSKA (reference sequence). There are 15 residues in the CDR3. For the CDR3, the DNA is TGCAGTGCTAGAGGGGGTAGCGTCTCCAACAATGGGCAGTTCTTC. The encoded protein is CSARGGSVSNNGQFF.

About this clonotype itself: One base away lies a much larger clone, so this may be a sequencing read error. The V and J genes are TRBV20-1 and TRBJ2-7; TRBD1 agrees at 7 bases. This CDR3 spans 17 amino acids. Germline-derived CDR1 and CDR2 are DFQATT and SNEGSKA (reference sequence). The CDR3: CSARDLYRDSSSYDQYF. The DNA of the CDR3 is TGCAGTGCTAGAGATTTATACAGGGACAGCAGCTCCTACGACCAGTACTTC.

This clonotype was recorded many times. V and J are TRBV20-1 and TRBJ1-1, with 7 nucleotides matching TRBD1. Trimming at V came to 3 bases and at J to 1 base, leaving 8 bases not matched to a gene. CDR1 DFQATT and CDR2 SNEGSKA come from the germline V gene (reference sequence). The CDR3 consists of 15 residues. The CDR3 loop is CSASSDREENTEAFF. CDR3 bases: TGCAGTGCTAGTTCCGACAGGGAGGAGAACACTGAAGCTTTCTTT.

This rearrangement joins TRBV20-1 to TRBJ2-5, with no clear D. The CDR3 contains 14 residues. Germline-derived CDR1 and CDR2 are DFQATT and SNEGSKA (reference sequence). Deletions cut 8 bases from V and 5 bases from J, with 21 bases between. The CDR3 DNA is TGCAGTTCACAACCAGCGCCGAGTGTGGAGACCCAGTACTTC. As protein: CSSQPAPSVETQYF.

This chain connects TRBV11-2 to TRBJ1-1, with D possibly matching TRBD1 (5 bases). Trimming cost V 3 bases and J 0 bases, with 26 bases left between them. The CDR3 runs 20 residues. From germline, CDR1 is SGHAT and CDR2 FQNNGV. The CDR3 bases are TGTGCCAGCAGCTTGTCAGGGTTGGGCCTTGTGGTTTTATTGAACACTGAAGCTTTCTTT. Protein sequence: CASSLSGLGLVVLLNTEAFF.

In the case of this clonotype: The junction and the germline gene differ at one end; a read error may be behind it. J is TRBJ1-5 and V is TRBV29-1, with a tentative D call TRBD1 (6 bases). The CDR3 covers 17 residues. Germline V gene data show CDR1 as SQVTM and CDR2 as ANQGSEA. CDR3 sequence reads: CSVSERHRERMQSTPAF. CDR3 sequence (DNA): TGCAGCGTTTCCGAGCGTCACAGGGAGAGAATGCAATCAACCCCAGCATTT.

The chain employs TRBV6-2 or TRBV6-3 and TRBJ2-2; no clear D. Germline V gene sequence: CDR1 MNHEY, CDR2 SVGEGT. With 5 bases removed from V and 2 bases from J, the gap between germline ends came to 6 bases. This CDR3 spans 13 amino acids. This CDR3 is CASSRNNTGELFF. DNA for the CDR3: TGTGCCAGCAGTAGAAATAACACCGGGGAGCTGTTTTTT.

This clonotype was seen only a few times. A single base separates this from a much larger clone, so it may be a read error. The chain links TRBV6-5 to TRBJ1-5, with TRBD2 matching 9 bases. The J call may be incorrect, as the DNA end agrees better with TRBJ2-3. This CDR3 region has 14 residues. From germline, CDR1 is MNHEY and CDR2 SVGAGI. The CDR3 sequence is CATWGAGGNQPQYF. In nucleotides, the CDR3 is TGTGCCACCTGGGGGGCGGGAGGGAATCAGCCCCAGTATTTT.

The chain combines TRBV12-3 or TRBV12-4 with TRBJ1-3, with D unresolved. The CDR3 spans 12 residues. V was clipped by 9 bases and J by 6 bases, with 12 bases between them. The CDR3 reads CASTSAENTIYF. DNA for the CDR3: TGTGCCAGTACGTCCGCGGAAAACACCATATATTTT.

In regard to this clonotype: The junction departs from germline at one end; a sequencing error may be responsible. The rearrangement links TRBV6-1 to TRBJ1-4; D perhaps matches TRBD1 (5 bases). The CDR3 loop spans 15 amino acids. CDR1 and CDR2 from the germline V gene are MNHNS and SASEGT. CDR3 coding DNA: TGTGCCAGAAGTGAAAGGGGAGTAACTAATGAAAAACTGTTTTTT. Protein sequence: CARSERGVTNEKLFF.